One and the same sample provided the 7 T cell receptor beta chains below, sequenced in a study of metastatic and nonmetastatic thyroid tumors. Among the patients, none had received any treatment before thyroid surgery. TCRdb reprocessed the PCR reads using MiXCR. Among about 15,000 clones, about 24% were seen once, and the ten largest hold approximately 7.6%. The source material was adjacent normal tissue. The receptors here all came from a female donor with papillary thyroid cancer or a benign thyroid nodule (not recorded which). Some clones in this sample may be carry-over from other donors' samples.

This clone has a count of ten or more. V gene TRBV5-1 combines with J gene TRBJ2-7; TRBD1 matches at 7 bases. The CDR3 has 13 amino acids. V shed 3 bases, J shed 2 bases, and the junction held 2 bases outside the gene matches. Germline CDR1 reads SGHRS; CDR2 reads YFSETQ. The CDR3 is CASSWGTAYEQYF. The CDR3 nucleotides read TGCGCCAGCAGCTGGGGGACAGCCTACGAGCAGTACTTC.

As for this clone: The junction departs from germline at one end; a sequencing error may be responsible. As DNA, the CDR3 is TGTGCCAGCAGTCTTCCCGGGGGGTTCTGGCCCTTC. This translates into CASSLPGGFWPF. The chain is built from TRBV6-1 and TRBJ1-2; possibly TRBD1 for D (5 bases). Germline values: CDR1 MNHNS, CDR2 SASEGT. The CDR3 consists of 12 residues.

This rearrangement joins TRBV2 to TRBJ1-5; 8 positions agree with TRBD1. J was trimmed by 6 bases and V by 6 bases; bases with no gene match: 4. Germline values: CDR1 SNHLY, CDR2 FYNNEI. This CDR3 comprises 13 residues. The CDR3 bases are TGTGCCAGCAGCGAACAGGGGGGTCAGCCCCAGCATTTT. Translation: CASSEQGGQPQHF.

For this clone: One junction end does not reproduce the germline sequence, and a read error may be involved. The sample holds other DNA sequences that translate to the same CDR3. V gene TRBV27 combines with J gene TRBJ2-7, with unresolved D. Germline V gene data show CDR1 as MNHEY and CDR2 as SMNVEV (reference sequence). This CDR3 has 14 residues. For the CDR3, the DNA is TGTGCCAGCAGACCCTATGAGACCTCCTATGAGCAGTACTTC. Protein product: CASRPYETSYEQYF.

V usage is TRBV9 and J usage is TRBJ1-1, with 9 bases matching TRBD1. The ends lost 0 bases at V and 5 bases at J; junction bases unmatched: 5. The CDR3 totals 15 residues. CDR1 and CDR2 (germline): SGDLS, YYNGEE. CDR3 amino acids: CASSVASGQGTEAFF. The CDR3 nucleotides are TGTGCCAGCAGCGTAGCTTCCGGACAGGGGACTGAAGCTTTCTTT.

This clone is labeled medium-sized. The chain is built from TRBV12-3 or TRBV12-4 and TRBJ2-1; D gene unclear. This CDR3 contains 15 residues. Trimming removed 1 base from V and 1 base from J, with 8 bases in between. DNA of the CDR3: TGTGCCAGCAGTTTAGGGTCTTCTTCCTACAATGAGCAGTTCTTC. Encoded protein: CASSLGSSSYNEQFF.

The rearrangement joins TRBV28 to TRBJ1-1, with no clear D. Per the germline V gene, CDR1 is MDHEN and CDR2 is SYDVKM. The CDR3 covers 14 residues. Trimming pared 7 bases from V and 2 bases from J, leaving 14 bases between. CDR3 region: CASIRTLSNTEAFF. CDR3 nucleotides: TGTGCCAGCATTCGGACCTTAAGTAACACTGAAGCTTTCTTT.